The sequence of this T cell receptor (beta chain) was determined in a study of T cells in tumors after PD-1 blockade. At the level of the study: Patients received pembrolizumab 200 mg every 3 weeks or cemiplimab 350 mg every 2 weeks. Daily vismodegib 150 mg continued in a subset of anti-PD-1-treated patients. Study-wide results and caveats: Blood contained approximately 41% of the tumor's TCR clonotypes.

The data were produced by immunoSEQ multiplex PCR, yet TCRdb's version contains in-frame clones alone and is incomplete. This sample carries more than 14,000 clones, about four fifths of them seen once, and the ten largest clones take under 25%. Template: tumor biopsy or peripheral blood genomic DNA, 616-6,004 ng per sample. Trimming at V came to 2 bases and at J to 0 bases, leaving 0 bases not matched to a gene. The CDR3 length is 16 residues. Germline CDR1 and CDR2: SGHTA and FQGTGA. As concerns this clone: Its cognate antigen is unknown.

The TCR sequence derives from a human donor with basal cell carcinoma. The sequencing here drew on PBMCs, taken after anti-PD-1 treatment. The chain joins TRBV7-3 to TRBJ2-3, with 12 bases matching TRBD2. CDR3 residues: CASSLGTSGSTDTQYF. The CDR3 region has the DNA TGTGCCAGCAGCTTAGGGACTAGCGGGAGCACAGATACGCAGTATTTT.